Listed below are T cell receptor beta chains from one sample, sequenced in a study of shared clonotypes between healthy human individuals. Repertoires were generated with immunoSEQ multiplex PCR, while TCRdb's copy carries only in-frame clones and drops some. The data show roughly 2.5 million clones, approximately 92% seen once. Sequenced: naive CD4+ T cells sorted from blood. These receptor sequences come from a man between 18 and 29 years old in good health. The CDR3 runs from the conserved cysteine through the conserved F or W. The order of the fields is V gene, clone size, D gene, CDR3 length, J gene, CDR3 protein, CDR3 DNA. D genes are given only for firm matches. Expanded clones get a size class; other rows say once, few or many, or leave the size out.

V gene: TRBV5-5
clone size: .
D gene: .
CDR3 length: 12
J gene: TRBJ1-6
CDR3 protein: CASSFGETPLHF
CDR3 DNA: TGTGCCAGCAGCTTCGGCGAAACACCCCTCCACTTT

V gene: TRBV30
clone size: .
D gene: .
CDR3 length: 10
J gene: TRBJ1-1
CDR3 protein: CAYSSPAAFF
CDR3 DNA: TGTGCCTATTCGTCTCCCGCAGCTTTCTTT

V gene: TRBV2
clone size: .
D gene: .
CDR3 length: 12
J gene: TRBJ1-3
CDR3 protein: CASSPSGNTIYF
CDR3 DNA: TGTGCCAGCAGCCCTTCTGGAAACACCATATATTTT

V gene: TRBV9
clone size: .
D gene: TRBD1
CDR3 length: 14
J gene: TRBJ2-7
CDR3 protein: CASSMRTGPGEQYF
CDR3 DNA: TGTGCCAGCAGCATGAGGACAGGTCCGGGGGAGCAGTACTTC

V gene: TRBV5-1
clone size: .
D gene: .
CDR3 length: 14
J gene: TRBJ1-1
CDR3 protein: CASSFGGMNTEAFF
CDR3 DNA: TGCGCCAGCAGCTTTGGAGGAATGAACACTGAAGCTTTCTTT

V gene: TRBV9
clone size: .
D gene: TRBD2
CDR3 length: 12
J gene: TRBJ2-5
CDR3 protein: CASSVASGTQYF
CDR3 DNA: TGTGCCAGCAGCGTAGCTAGCGGGACCCAGTACTTC

V gene: TRBV27
clone size: .
D gene: .
CDR3 length: 12
J gene: TRBJ1-6
CDR3 protein: CASRPDGGPLHF
CDR3 DNA: TGTGCCAGCAGACCCGACGGTGGGCCCCTCCACTTT

V gene: TRBV6-1
clone size: .
D gene: .
CDR3 length: 13
J gene: TRBJ1-3
CDR3 protein: CAGGGSPGNTIYF
CDR3 DNA: TGTGCCGGGGGGGGCAGCCCTGGAAACACCATATATTTT

V gene: TRBV6-1
clone size: .
D gene: .
CDR3 length: 16
J gene: TRBJ1-1
CDR3 protein: CASSEFNSLMNTEAFF
CDR3 DNA: TGTGCCAGCAGTGAGTTTAATAGTCTCATGAACACTGAAGCTTTCTTT

V gene: TRBV4-1
clone size: once
D gene: TRBD2
CDR3 length: 18
J gene: TRBJ2-5
CDR3 protein: CASSQEYRGLAAQETQYF
CDR3 DNA: TGCGCCAGCAGCCAAGAATACCGGGGACTAGCGGCACAAGAGACCCAGTACTTC

V gene: TRBV6-5
clone size: .
D gene: .
CDR3 length: 13
J gene: TRBJ2-7
CDR3 protein: CASTPPGSYEQYF
CDR3 DNA: TGTGCCAGCACGCCGCCGGGCTCCTACGAGCAGTACTTC

V gene: TRBV5-1
clone size: .
D gene: .
CDR3 length: 15
J gene: TRBJ1-3
CDR3 protein: CASSLAWSSGNTIYF
CDR3 DNA: TGCGCCAGCAGCTTGGCTTGGAGCTCTGGAAACACCATATATTTT

V gene: TRBV18
clone size: .
D gene: TRBD1
CDR3 length: 16
J gene: TRBJ2-3
CDR3 protein: CASSLMKTGARDTQYF
CDR3 DNA: TGTGCCAGCTCCCTGATGAAGACAGGGGCAAGAGATACGCAGTATTTT

V gene: TRBV6-5
clone size: .
D gene: TRBD2
CDR3 length: 16
J gene: TRBJ2-2
CDR3 protein: CASSYSPAGGPGELFF
CDR3 DNA: TGTGCCAGCAGTTACTCTCCAGCGGGGGGGCCTGGAGAGCTGTTTTTT

V gene: TRBV28
clone size: once
D gene: .
CDR3 length: 13
J gene: TRBJ2-2
CDR3 protein: CASSLAKAGELFF
CDR3 DNA: TGTGCCAGCAGTTTGGCAAAGGCCGGGGAGCTGTTTTTT

V gene: TRBV4-1
clone size: .
D gene: .
CDR3 length: 15
J gene: TRBJ2-1
CDR3 protein: CASSQRRDSYNEQFF
CDR3 DNA: TGCGCCAGCAGCCAGCGGCGAGATTCCTACAATGAGCAGTTCTTC

V gene: TRBV5-1
clone size: .
D gene: .
CDR3 length: 18
J gene: TRBJ2-3
CDR3 protein: CASSLEWTLGTSTDTQYF
CDR3 DNA: TGCGCCAGCAGCTTGGAGTGGACACTTGGAACAAGCACAGATACGCAGTATTTT

V gene: TRBV5-4
clone size: once
D gene: .
CDR3 length: 14
J gene: TRBJ1-2
CDR3 protein: CASSLTGVSLGYTF
CDR3 DNA: TGTGCCAGCAGCTTGACGGGGGTTTCTCTTGGCTACACCTTC

V gene: TRBV7-2
clone size: once
D gene: .
CDR3 length: 17
J gene: TRBJ2-5
CDR3 protein: CASSPPLWELTGETQYF
CDR3 DNA: TGTGCCAGCAGCCCCCCCCTCTGGGAACTTACTGGGGAGACCCAGTACTTC

V gene: TRBV19
clone size: .
D gene: .
CDR3 length: 14
J gene: TRBJ2-4
CDR3 protein: CASSIVASKNIQYF
CDR3 DNA: TGTGCCAGTAGTATAGTAGCCTCCAAAAACATTCAGTACTTC

V gene: TRBV5-1
clone size: .
D gene: TRBD1
CDR3 length: 15
J gene: TRBJ2-1
CDR3 protein: CASSPGTGVDNEQFF
CDR3 DNA: TGCGCCAGCAGCCCCGGGACAGGGGTAGACAATGAGCAGTTCTTC

V gene: TRBV7-7
clone size: .
D gene: TRBD2
CDR3 length: 15
J gene: TRBJ2-1
CDR3 protein: CASSFGLAGSNEQFF
CDR3 DNA: TGTGCTAGCAGCTTTGGACTAGCGGGAAGCAATGAGCAGTTCTTC

V gene: TRBV6-1
clone size: once
D gene: .
CDR3 length: 16
J gene: TRBJ1-5
CDR3 protein: CASSAGRTTGDQPQHF
CDR3 DNA: TGTGCCAGCAGTGCCGGCCGGACTACCGGCGATCAGCCCCAGCATTTT

V gene: TRBV6-1
clone size: .
D gene: .
CDR3 length: 15
J gene: TRBJ2-1
CDR3 protein: CASVTTPSSYNEQFF
CDR3 DNA: TGTGCCAGCGTGACTACTCCTTCCTCCTACAATGAGCAGTTCTTC

V gene: TRBV5-1
clone size: .
D gene: TRBD1
CDR3 length: 17
J gene: TRBJ1-2
CDR3 protein: CASSYGTGGASLYGYTF
CDR3 DNA: TGCGCCAGCAGCTACGGGACAGGGGGCGCCTCCCTTTATGGCTACACCTTC

V gene: TRBV10-3
clone size: .
D gene: TRBD1
CDR3 length: 14
J gene: TRBJ2-7
CDR3 protein: CAIALGTGTYEQYF
CDR3 DNA: TGTGCCATCGCACTCGGGACAGGGACCTACGAGCAGTACTTC

V gene: TRBV11-2
clone size: .
D gene: .
CDR3 length: 15
J gene: TRBJ1-1
CDR3 protein: CASSPISPMNTEAFF
CDR3 DNA: TGTGCCAGCAGCCCAATCTCCCCCATGAACACTGAAGCTTTCTTT

V gene: TRBV5-1
clone size: .
D gene: TRBD2
CDR3 length: 14
J gene: TRBJ2-7
CDR3 protein: CASSPRWEGLEQYF
CDR3 DNA: TGCGCCAGCTCCCCTAGGTGGGAGGGCCTCGAGCAGTACTTC

V gene: TRBV6-5
clone size: .
D gene: .
CDR3 length: 15
J gene: TRBJ1-3
CDR3 protein: CASRSDSASGNTIYF
CDR3 DNA: TGTGCCAGCAGGTCGGACAGCGCCTCTGGAAACACCATATATTTT

V gene: TRBV30
clone size: .
D gene: .
CDR3 length: 13
J gene: TRBJ1-4
CDR3 protein: CAWSKGTNEKLFF
CDR3 DNA: TGTGCCTGGAGTAAAGGGACTAATGAAAAACTGTTTTTT

V gene: TRBV28
clone size: .
D gene: TRBD1
CDR3 length: 17
J gene: TRBJ1-4
CDR3 protein: CASRHPDRFATNEKLFF
CDR3 DNA: TGTGCCAGCAGACATCCGGACAGGTTTGCAACTAATGAAAAACTGTTTTTT

V gene: TRBV4-2
clone size: .
D gene: TRBD1
CDR3 length: 14
J gene: TRBJ2-7
CDR3 protein: CASSQEQGEYEQYF
CDR3 DNA: TGTGCCAGCAGCCAAGAACAGGGGGAGTACGAGCAGTACTTC

V gene: TRBV30
clone size: .
D gene: .
CDR3 length: 13
J gene: TRBJ1-5
CDR3 protein: CAWSVPGKQPQHF
CDR3 DNA: TGTGCCTGGAGTGTTCCGGGGAAACAGCCCCAGCATTTT

V gene: TRBV7-8
clone size: .
D gene: .
CDR3 length: 12
J gene: TRBJ1-2
CDR3 protein: CASSLGGYGYTF
CDR3 DNA: TGTGCCAGCAGCTTAGGAGGCTATGGCTACACCTTC

V gene: TRBV5-1
clone size: .
D gene: TRBD1
CDR3 length: 13
J gene: TRBJ2-3
CDR3 protein: CGTRDRATDTQYF
CDR3 DNA: TGCGGCACTAGGGACAGAGCCACAGATACGCAGTATTTT

V gene: TRBV30
clone size: few
D gene: TRBD1
CDR3 length: 14
J gene: TRBJ1-1
CDR3 protein: CAWTINRGDTEAFF
CDR3 DNA: TGTGCCTGGACCATCAACAGGGGCGACACTGAAGCTTTCTTT

V gene: TRBV30
clone size: .
D gene: .
CDR3 length: 15
J gene: TRBJ1-3
CDR3 protein: CAWSVKTASGNTIYF
CDR3 DNA: TGTGCCTGGAGTGTAAAGACAGCCTCTGGAAACACCATATATTTT

V gene: TRBV18
clone size: .
D gene: .
CDR3 length: 15
J gene: TRBJ2-2
CDR3 protein: CASSPYEGGTGELFF
CDR3 DNA: TGTGCCAGCTCACCGTATGAGGGAGGCACCGGGGAGCTGTTTTTT

V gene: TRBV10-1
clone size: .
D gene: .
CDR3 length: 14
J gene: TRBJ2-7
CDR3 protein: CASSESGNSYEQYF
CDR3 DNA: TGCGCCAGCAGTGAGTCGGGGAACTCCTACGAGCAGTACTTC

V gene: TRBV28
clone size: .
D gene: .
CDR3 length: 14
J gene: TRBJ1-6
CDR3 protein: CASSLVLAASPLHF
CDR3 DNA: TGTGCCAGCAGTTTGGTCCTTGCGGCTTCACCCCTCCACTTT

V gene: TRBV7-9
clone size: .
D gene: TRBD1
CDR3 length: 12
J gene: TRBJ1-1
CDR3 protein: CASSLGTGKAFF
CDR3 DNA: TGTGCCAGCAGCCTTGGGACAGGGAAGGCTTTCTTT

V gene: TRBV28
clone size: .
D gene: .
CDR3 length: 14
J gene: TRBJ2-7
CDR3 protein: CATDKREAFYEQYF
CDR3 DNA: TGTGCCACCGACAAGAGGGAAGCCTTCTACGAGCAGTACTTC

V gene: TRBV10-1
clone size: .
D gene: .
CDR3 length: 13
J gene: TRBJ2-5
CDR3 protein: CASSGQIQETQYF
CDR3 DNA: TGCGCCAGCAGTGGGCAAATCCAAGAGACCCAGTACTTC

V gene: TRBV18
clone size: .
D gene: .
CDR3 length: 15
J gene: TRBJ1-4
CDR3 protein: CASSPRTATNEKLFF
CDR3 DNA: TGTGCCAGCTCCCCGCGGACCGCAACTAATGAAAAACTGTTTTTT

V gene: TRBV10-1
clone size: once
D gene: TRBD1
CDR3 length: 16
J gene: TRBJ1-6
CDR3 protein: CASSVPGQGHLSPLHF
CDR3 DNA: TGCGCCAGCAGTGTCCCGGGACAGGGGCACCTTTCACCCCTCCACTTT

V gene: TRBV5-1
clone size: .
D gene: .
CDR3 length: 12
J gene: TRBJ2-3
CDR3 protein: CASSLVSDTQYF
CDR3 DNA: TGCGCCAGCAGCTTGGTATCAGATACGCAGTATTTT

V gene: TRBV7-2
clone size: .
D gene: .
CDR3 length: 16
J gene: TRBJ2-7
CDR3 protein: CASSLLGGTVTYEQYF
CDR3 DNA: TGTGCCAGCAGCTTATTAGGGGGGACAGTAACCTACGAGCAGTACTTC

V gene: TRBV6-1
clone size: .
D gene: TRBD2
CDR3 length: 14
J gene: TRBJ2-7
CDR3 protein: CASSVAGGLYEQYF
CDR3 DNA: TGTGCCAGCAGTGTAGCGGGTGGTCTCTACGAGCAGTACTTC

V gene: TRBV18
clone size: .
D gene: .
CDR3 length: 13
J gene: TRBJ2-5
CDR3 protein: CASSLQLEETQYF
CDR3 DNA: TGTGCCAGCTCACTTCAACTAGAAGAGACCCAGTACTTC

V gene: TRBV14
clone size: .
D gene: .
CDR3 length: 13
J gene: TRBJ1-2
CDR3 protein: CASRPGLTAGYTF
CDR3 DNA: TGTGCCAGCAGGCCCGGGTTGACCGCCGGCTACACCTTC

V gene: TRBV2
clone size: .
D gene: TRBD1
CDR3 length: 14
J gene: TRBJ2-3
CDR3 protein: CANGDSRSTDTQYF
CDR3 DNA: TGTGCCAACGGGGACAGCAGAAGCACAGATACGCAGTATTTT

V gene: TRBV4-3
clone size: once
D gene: .
CDR3 length: 13
J gene: TRBJ2-7
CDR3 protein: CASSQDLAWEQYF
CDR3 DNA: TGCGCCAGCAGCCAAGATCTAGCGTGGGAGCAGTACTTC

V gene: TRBV27
clone size: .
D gene: .
CDR3 length: 13
J gene: TRBJ2-1
CDR3 protein: CASETGLGNEQFF
CDR3 DNA: TGTGCCAGCGAAACAGGGTTGGGCAATGAGCAGTTCTTC